This T cell receptor beta chain is drawn from a study of radiotherapy plus CTLA-4 blockade in lung cancer. Study-wide findings and caveats: Reports state that early shifts in blood T cell clones, with interferon-beta, best predicted response.

This CDR3 comprises 16 residues. V gave up 2 bases and J gave up 1 base, with 14 bases separating them. From germline, CDR1 is KGHSH and CDR2 LQKENI. This clone was picked up a small number of times. The antigen is undetermined. Method: immunoSEQ multiplex PCR; TCRdb's copy keeps in-frame clones and lacks some. The data show tens of thousands of clones, roughly three quarters seen once. The rearrangement links TRBV18 to TRBJ1-1; no firm D call. This sample comprised peripheral blood, obtained from a patient treated with radiotherapy plus ipilimumab. This TCR derives from a human donor with non-small cell lung cancer whose response to radiotherapy plus ipilimumab could not be evaluated. Written as DNA, the CDR3 is TGTGCCAGCTCACCAACAACCCGGGTGTCGAACACTGAAGCTTTCTTT. This translates into CASSPTTRVSNTEAFF.